The 22 T cell receptor beta chains below all came from one sample that was sequenced in a study of blood T cell repertoires in COVID-19. Using immunoSEQ multiplex PCR, the repertoire was profiled, and TCRdb retains in-frame clones only, with some absent. The data contain under 300,000 clones, approximately 86% of them singletons. Sequencing was done on a sample of peripheral blood. The receptors stem from a woman between 65 and 79 years old with COVID-19, enrolled during active disease.

The chain joins TRBV10-3 to TRBJ2-3, with 8 bases identical to TRBD2. This CDR3 has 15 residues. After removal of 4 bases from V and 2 bases from J, the junction contained 5 bases not matched to a gene. CDR1 and CDR2 (germline): ENHRY, SYGVKD. The CDR3 nucleotides read TGTGCCATCAGTGCGGCGGGGGGCCCCACAGATACGCAGTATTTT. Protein: CAISAAGGPTDTQYF.

The J gene is TRBJ2-5, the V gene TRBV2, with a weak D call TRBD2 (5 bases). Per germline, CDR1 SNHLY and CDR2 FYNNEI. V gave up 4 bases and J gave up 7 bases, with 13 bases separating them. The length of the CDR3 is 13 residues. The CDR3 here is CASSGELQMTQYF. DNA of the CDR3: TGTGCCAGCAGTGGGGAGCTCCAGATGACCCAGTACTTC. Complete variable domain (other parts from reference TRBV2 and TRBJ2-5): EPEVTQTPSHQVTQMGQEVILRCVPISNHLYFYWYRQILGQKVEFLVSFYNNEISEKSEIFDDQFSVERPDGSNFTLKIRSTKLEDSAMYFCASSGELQMTQYFGPGTRLLVL.

The rearrangement joins TRBV10-2 to TRBJ2-3, with 8 nucleotides matching TRBD2. Germline V gene sequence: CDR1 WSHSY, CDR2 SAAADI. The CDR3 has 14 residues. The ends lost 5 bases at V and 4 bases at J; junction bases unmatched: 5. CDR3 sequence: CASSLGLAPDTQYF. CDR3 sequence (DNA): TGCGCCAGCAGTCTTGGACTAGCCCCAGATACGCAGTATTTT.

The count of this clone is one. CDR3 bases: TGTGCCAGCAGTTTCAGGGGGTCAAACTATGGCTACACCTTC. It is translated as CASSFRGSNYGYTF. The chain couples TRBV27 to TRBJ1-2; 7 bases match TRBD1. Germline V lookup: CDR1 MNHEY, CDR2 SMNVEV (reference sequence). Losses at the gene ends were 3 bases for V and 2 bases for J; bases not matched to a gene: 3. This CDR3 is built from 14 residues.

The chain has TRBV7-2 and TRBJ1-4; D not certain. From germline, CDR1 is SGHTA and CDR2 FQGNSA. V was clipped by 3 bases and J by 0 bases, with 8 bases between them. CDR3 length: 15 amino acids. CDR3 loop: CASSFSIATNEKLFF. The DNA for the CDR3 is TGTGCCAGCAGCTTTTCCATTGCAACTAATGAAAAACTGTTTTTT.

The chain couples TRBV11-2 to TRBJ1-5; a possible D gene is TRBD1 (5 bases). CDR1 and CDR2 from the germline V gene are SGHAT and FQNNGV. The V end lost 1 base, the J end lost 1 base, and 11 bases lay between the germline ends. The CDR3 consists of 16 residues. The CDR3 bases are TGTGCCAGCAGCTTAGTTCCAGGGATGAGCAATCAGCCCCAGCATTTT. Its protein product is CASSLVPGMSNQPQHF.

This clone was recorded only once. V gene TRBV5-6 combines with J gene TRBJ1-1; D is unresolved. Germline V CDR1 and CDR2: SGHDT, YYEEEE. This CDR3 region has 14 residues. Trimming removed 7 bases at V and 0 bases at J, with 13 bases between. The CDR3 reads CASLRGYVNTEAFF. DNA for the CDR3: TGTGCCAGCCTCCGGGGATATGTGAACACTGAAGCTTTCTTT.

This clone was counted a few times. This rearrangement joins TRBV4-2 to TRBJ2-1; TRBD2 matches 13 bases. Germline CDR1 reads LGHNA; CDR2 reads YNFKEQ. V trimming: 4 bases; J trimming: 3 bases; junction bases outside the gene matches: 6. There are 17 residues in the CDR3. The CDR3 nucleotides are TGTGCCAGCAGCCCGGGGACTAGCGGGGTGTACTACAATGAGCAGTTCTTC. The encoded protein is CASSPGTSGVYYNEQFF.

The V gene is TRBV19, the J gene TRBJ1-1; unclear D gene. The CDR3 is made up of 13 amino acids. Trimming stripped 3 bases from V and 2 bases from J, with 7 bases between. Germline V gene sequence: CDR1 LNHDA, CDR2 SQIVND (reference sequence). CDR3 bases: TGTGCCAGTAGTATTACAGCCAACACTGAAGCTTTCTTT. This gives the protein CASSITANTEAFF.

The CDR3 coding sequence is TGTGCCAGCAGTTACAGGGTAACTAATGAAAAACTGTTTTTT. Its protein is CASSYRVTNEKLFF. This chain links TRBV28 with TRBJ1-4; TRBD1 is a possible D gene (6 bases). V gave up 4 bases and J gave up 1 base, with 7 bases separating them. The CDR3 contains 14 residues. Per the germline V gene, CDR1 is MDHEN and CDR2 is SYDVKM.

V is TRBV9 and J is TRBJ2-3; tentative D call: TRBD1 (6 bases). The V end lost 2 bases, the J end lost 10 bases, and 29 bases lay between the germline ends. Per germline, CDR1 SGDLS and CDR2 YYNGEE. This CDR3 region has 18 residues. CDR3 DNA sequence: TGTGCCAGCAGCGTCGATCCATCGCGGAGCGTACAGGGTAGCCCGCAGTATTTT. Amino acid sequence: CASSVDPSRSVQGSPQYF.

The chain combines TRBV7-3 with TRBJ1-6, with 9 bases aligning to TRBD1. After removal of 5 bases from V and 7 bases from J, the junction contained 3 bases not matched to a gene. Germline V gives CDR1 SGHTA, CDR2 FQGTGA. The CDR3 loop spans 14 amino acids. DNA for the CDR3: TGTGCCAGCAGCGCGGGACAGGGCAATTCACCCCTCCACTTT. Its translation: CASSAGQGNSPLHF.

This sequence joins TRBV5-8 and TRBJ2-3; maybe TRBD2 (5 bases). Trimming shortened V by 5 bases and J by 0 bases, and 19 bases separated the two germline ends. Germline V lookup: CDR1 SGHTS, CDR2 YDEGEE. CDR3 size: 17 residues. CDR3 coding DNA: TGTGCCAGCAGTCCGTTAACCGGGGTTACTAGCACAGATACGCAGTATTTT. Translated: CASSPLTGVTSTDTQYF.

V and J are TRBV4-2 and TRBJ2-7; 11 bases are shared with TRBD1. From germline, CDR1 is LGHNA and CDR2 YNFKEQ. After removal of 4 bases from V and 2 bases from J, the junction contained 1 base not matched to a gene. CDR3 size: 14 residues. This chain's CDR3 is CASSPGQGAYEQYF. As DNA, the CDR3 is TGTGCCAGCAGCCCGGGACAGGGGGCCTACGAGCAGTACTTC.

This clone was seen once. The V call is TRBV13, the J call TRBJ2-3; TRBD1 is a possible D gene (5 bases). The CDR3 extends over 15 amino acids. Germline-derived CDR1 and CDR2 are PRHDT and FYEKMQ (reference sequence). V lost 3 bases to trimming and J lost 2 bases, with 12 bases between them. The CDR3 loop reads CASSFGAQTTDTQYF. The CDR3 DNA follows: TGTGCCAGCAGCTTTGGGGCACAAACCACAGATACGCAGTATTTT.

The gene calls are TRBV13 and TRBJ1-2; 12 nucleotides match TRBD1. The germline gives CDR1 PRHDT, CDR2 FYEKMQ (reference sequence). V gave up 2 bases and J gave up 6 bases; unmatched junction bases: 7. The CDR3 has 16 amino acids. CDR3 sequence: CASSLRDRGPRHGYTF. CDR3 bases: TGTGCCAGCAGCTTACGGGACAGGGGGCCTCGTCATGGCTACACCTTC.

This rearrangement joins TRBV24-1 to TRBJ1-1, with D perhaps matching TRBD1 (5 bases). From germline, CDR1 is KGHDR and CDR2 SFDVKD. The CDR3 length is 13 residues. V lost 5 bases, J lost 7 bases, and 13 bases lay in between. The chain's CDR3 is CATSGKGLIEAFF. In nucleotides, the CDR3 is TGTGCCACCAGTGGTAAGGGGCTGATTGAAGCTTTCTTT.

The rearrangement links TRBV2 to TRBJ1-2; 7 nucleotides line up with TRBD1. There are 16 residues in the CDR3. CDR1 and CDR2 from the germline V gene are SNHLY and FYNNEI. The J segment lost 6 bases and the V segment lost 5 bases, leaving 15 bases of the junction unmatched. CDR3: CASSPIRDSIFHGYTF. CDR3 bases: TGTGCCAGCAGTCCGATCCGGGACAGTATTTTTCATGGCTACACCTTC.

The rearrangement uses TRBV9 and TRBJ2-6; 11 positions match TRBD1. The J segment lost 13 bases and the V segment lost 0 bases, leaving 6 bases of the junction unmatched. The CDR3 length is 15 residues. The germline V gene encodes CDR1 SGDLS and CDR2 YYNGEE. The CDR3 protein is CASSVGTGGLGVLTF. The CDR3 DNA reads as TGTGCCAGCAGCGTAGGGACAGGGGGCTTGGGAGTCCTGACTTTC.

V is TRBV19 and J is TRBJ1-3; D gene ambiguous. The CDR3 length is 13 residues. Trimming left V 0 bases short and J 5 bases short, with 5 bases between. CDR1 is LNHDA, CDR2 SQIVND, per germline (reference sequence). Here the CDR3 reads CASSIDSRNTIYF. As DNA, the CDR3 is TGTGCCAGTAGTATAGATTCCAGAAACACCATATATTTT.

V gene TRBV4-1 combines with J gene TRBJ1-1; D may be TRBD1 (5 bases). V gave up 1 base and J gave up 1 base, with 16 bases separating them. This CDR3 region has 17 residues. Looked up from germline, CDR1 is MGHRA and CDR2 is YSYEKL. The CDR3 sequence: CASSQGAGRGGNTEAFF. CDR3 DNA sequence: TGCGCCAGCAGCCAAGGGGCAGGGCGCGGGGGGAACACTGAAGCTTTCTTT.

This clone was found a few times. The chain is built from TRBV19 and TRBJ1-2; D not resolved. The CDR3 is 11 amino acids. Trimming left V 5 bases short and J 7 bases short, with 8 bases between. Germline CDR1 is LNHDA and CDR2 is SQIVND (reference sequence). CDR3 sequence: CASSFWAGYTF. The CDR3 coding sequence is TGTGCCAGTAGTTTCTGGGCTGGCTACACCTTC.